Detailed here is one TCR beta chain. The antigen is unknown. The data were taken from a study of cytomegalovirus exposure and HLA in healthy donors. PCR was performed using 60 Vbeta and 13 Jbeta primers. Sequencing was performed with immunoSEQ multiplex PCR; in TCRdb, only in-frame clones are kept and a portion is missing. The sample contains 90,000 to 95,000 clones, roughly 79% of which appear only once. V lost 4 bases and J lost 3, with 19 bases in between. CDR3 length: 17 residues. The germline V gene has CDR1 MNHNS and CDR2 SASEGT. Study findings and constraints: In a later analysis, at a false discovery rate of 0.05, over 15,000 TCR beta sequences were associated with HLA alleles.

The TCR was taken from a man younger than 45 in good health and CMV-seronegative. Sequencing used PBMCs. The chain recombines TRBV6-1 with TRBJ1-5; D is ambiguous. As DNA, the CDR3 is TGTGCCAGCAGTGGAACATGGGAGGGCAGCTTCAATCAGCCCCAGCATTTT. This translates into CASSGTWEGSFNQPQHF.